This entry features one T cell receptor beta chain sequence. Its antigen is unidentified. The method was immunoSEQ multiplex PCR; TCRdb's version includes in-frame clones alone and lacks a portion of them. Found here are roughly 1,100,000 clones, under 80% of them singletons; the top ten hold over 1.3%. The data derive from a study of shared clonotypes between healthy human individuals. Study overall: Each donor's CD4 naive and CD4 memory cells filled three plates apiece, CD8 naive two, and CD8 memory one. General study results and limits: Among a handful of donors, approximately 4.6% of naive CD4 clonotypes were found in common.

V lost 6 bases to trimming and J lost 2 bases, with 12 bases between them. Germline assignment: CDR1 LNHDA and CDR2 SQIVND (reference sequence). CDR3 length: 14 amino acids. Sample: memory CD4+ T cells sorted from blood. Subset specified: CD45RA-negative fraction. The genes are TRBV19 and TRBJ2-3; D possibly corresponds to TRBD2 (5 bases). The sequence was collected from a man in his late teens or twenties in good health. This CDR3 reads CASSRGIITDTQYF. The CDR3 DNA reads as TGTGCCAGTAGCAGAGGGATCATCACAGATACGCAGTATTTT.